These T cell receptor beta chains were read from a single sample in a study of T cell repertoires in cytomegalovirus infection. TCRdb analysed the reads with MiXCR anew, one entry per CDR3 protein. The sample records roughly 110,000 distinct CDR3 sequences, 10% being singletons. These receptors are not linked to any known antigen. Sequences were obtained from PBMCs, sequenced either directly or after in vitro stimulation (not recorded which). Receptors originate from a human donor in good health (CMV status not recorded). Some clones in this sample may be carry-over from other donors' samples. The CDR3 runs from the conserved cysteine through the conserved F or W. The D gene is left open where the match is weak. Rows give clone size only sometimes, using once, few, many, or a class for an expanded clone.

d_call clone_size j_call v_call cdr3_nt cdr3_aa
TRBD2 few TRBJ2-1 TRBV5-1 TGCGCCAGCAGCGAACCGGGACTAGCGGGAAATGAGCAGTTCTTC CASSEPGLAGNEQFF
- many TRBJ1-5 TRBV7-2 TGTGCCAGCACCACCCAGGGTGGACAGCCCCAGCATTTT CASTTQGGQPQHF
TRBD1 - TRBJ1-5 TRBV18 TGTGCCAGCTCCCCCGGGACAGCCACCGTGGGGCCCCAGCATTTT CASSPGTATVGPQHF
TRBD2 few TRBJ2-2 TRBV6-2/TRBV6-3 TGTGCCAGCAGTTATAGCGGGAGTCGTACCGGGGAGCTGTTTTTT CASSYSGSRTGELFF
- - TRBJ2-5 TRBV24-1 TGTGCCACCAGTGATTTGGTAGACCAAGAGACCCAGTACTTC CATSDLVDQETQYF
- many TRBJ1-3 TRBV7-8 TGTGCCAGCAGCTTACGGGGTCCCTCTGGAAACACCATATATTTT CASSLRGPSGNTIYF
TRBD2 - TRBJ2-3 TRBV20-1 TGCAGTGCTTTACTAGCGGGAGGGAGCACAGATACGCAGTATTTT CSALLAGGSTDTQYF
- - TRBJ2-2 TRBV6-5 TGTGCCAGCAGTAGGTCGGCCCGGGACACCGGGGAGCTGTTTTTT CASSRSARDTGELFF
- few TRBJ1-2 TRBV12-3/TRBV12-4 TGTGCCAGCAGTTTCTCAGGGATGGTTAACTATGGCTACACCTTC CASSFSGMVNYGYTF
- many TRBJ2-3 TRBV7-6 TGTGCCAGCAGCCGAGAGGGAACTTCCACAGATACGCAGTATTTT CASSREGTSTDTQYF
TRBD1 many TRBJ1-2 TRBV7-2 TGTGCCAGCAGCTTAGGGACAGGCCCTAGGGGCTACACCTTC CASSLGTGPRGYTF
TRBD2 many TRBJ2-1 TRBV7-2 TGTGCCAGCAGCCAAACTCAAAAGCGGGAGGGTAATGAGCAGTTCTTC CASSQTQKREGNEQFF
- - TRBJ2-3 TRBV6-5 TGTGCCAGCAGTTACTGGGGGGATACGCAGTATTTT CASSYWGDTQYF
TRBD2 many TRBJ2-2 TRBV2 TGTGCCAGCTCCGAGGGAGGGGCTAACACCGGGGAGCTGTTTTTT CASSEGGANTGELFF
TRBD2 few TRBJ2-7 TRBV28 TGTGCCAGCCATACTAGCGGATACGAGCAGTACTTC CASHTSGYEQYF
TRBD2 few TRBJ2-2 TRBV5-8 TGTGCCAGCAAGGCGGGAGTTGGGAACACCGGGGAGCTGTTTTTT CASKAGVGNTGELFF
- once TRBJ1-1 TRBV2 TGTGCCAGCAGTGAACAGGGCGGTAACACTGAAGCTTTCTTT CASSEQGGNTEAFF
TRBD2 many TRBJ2-2 TRBV6-1 TGTGCCAGCACTCGGACTAGTCCCAACACCGGGGAGCTGTTTTTT CASTRTSPNTGELFF
TRBD1 - TRBJ2-4 TRBV29-1 TGCAGCGTTGAAAGGGGACAGGGCTCAAACATTCAGTACTTC CSVERGQGSNIQYF
TRBD1 few TRBJ2-1 TRBV14 TGTGCCAGCAGCCAGAGACAGGGTTGGGGAAATGAGCAGTTCTTC CASSQRQGWGNEQFF
TRBD1 - TRBJ2-4 TRBV12-5 TGTGCTAGTGGTCGCACAGGGGGAGGAAACATTCAGTACTTC CASGRTGGGNIQYF
- - TRBJ2-1 TRBV5-4 TGTGCCAGCAGCTTGTCGTTTAATGAGCAGTTCTTC CASSLSFNEQFF
- many TRBJ2-2 TRBV7-8 TGTGCCAGCAGCTTCCAACTAATGACGGTCACCGGGGAGCTGTTTTTT CASSFQLMTVTGELFF
TRBD2 few TRBJ2-5 TRBV9 TGTGCCAGCAGCCCCGGGGGAGGGTTGGAGACCCAGTACTTC CASSPGGGLETQYF
- many TRBJ2-5 TRBV27 TGTGCCAGCAGTTTTGTAGCTTCACTAGAGACCCAGTACTTC CASSFVASLETQYF
- - TRBJ2-7 TRBV27 TGTGCCAGCAGTTTAAGGTACGGGGTGTACGAGCAGTACTTC CASSLRYGVYEQYF
TRBD1 many TRBJ2-7 TRBV6-5 TGTGCCAGCAGAGCGACAGGGGGCCCCTACGAGCAGTACTTC CASRATGGPYEQYF
- few TRBJ2-7 TRBV27 TGTGCCAGCAGTTTAGGCGGCGGCGAGCTTTACGAGCAGTACTTC CASSLGGGELYEQYF
TRBD2 few TRBJ2-2 TRBV5-1 TGCGCCAGCACCCCCACCGGGACTAGAGACACCGGGGAGCTGTTTTTT CASTPTGTRDTGELFF
TRBD2 few TRBJ2-1 TRBV9 TGTGCCAGCAGCGTAGGGGCGGGAGGGCCCGGGGCCAATGAGCAGTTCTTC CASSVGAGGPGANEQFF
TRBD1 many TRBJ1-4 TRBV7-9 TGTGCCAGCAGCCTCAAAACAGGGGCCGAAAAACTGTTTTTT CASSLKTGAEKLFF
TRBD1 - TRBJ2-7 TRBV2 TGTGCCGACTCTCCCGGGACAGGGTTCGGGGAGCAGTACTTC CADSPGTGFGEQYF
TRBD2 many TRBJ2-1 TRBV10-3 TGTGCCATCAGTGACACTAGCGGGAGTAACAATGAGCAGTTCTTC CAISDTSGSNNEQFF
TRBD1 - TRBJ1-5 TRBV6-2/TRBV6-3 TGTGCCAGCAGCCCGGACAGGGATCGTCAGCCCCAGCATTTT CASSPDRDRQPQHF
TRBD2 few TRBJ2-5 TRBV18 TGTGCCAGCTCACCGCCCGGGGGGAAAGGGGAGACCCAGTACTTC CASSPPGGKGETQYF
TRBD2 - TRBJ2-1 TRBV5-1 TGCGCCAGCAGCTCGGGACTAGCGGGAGGACCCTACAATGAGCAGTTCTTC CASSSGLAGGPYNEQFF
- many TRBJ2-5 TRBV28 TGTGCCAGCAGCCAAGGGCGAGAAGAGACCCAGTACTTC CASSQGREETQYF
TRBD2 many TRBJ2-7 TRBV7-2 TGTGCCAGCAGCGACCAATATTCTGGACTAGCGGGAGCGCGGGAGCAGTACTTC CASSDQYSGLAGAREQYF
- - TRBJ2-5 TRBV7-9 TGTGCCAGCAGCCCCGGATGGCAGAGATCGAAAGAGACCCAGTACTTC CASSPGWQRSKETQYF
- - TRBJ1-2 TRBV4-1 TGCGCCAGCAGCCGTACCGTTGAGGCCGTGGGAGGGAAGGGCTACACCTTC CASSRTVEAVGGKGYTF
- few TRBJ2-2 TRBV28 TGTGCCAGCAGAAAGACCACCGGGGAGCTGTTTTTT CASRKTTGELFF
TRBD1 many TRBJ2-1 TRBV7-2 TGTGCCAGCAGCTTCCGCAGGGGGCTTGAGCAGTTCTTC CASSFRRGLEQFF
- many TRBJ1-3 TRBV7-2 TGTGCCAGCAGCCCCGGGGGGGCAGCGGGAGGAAACACCATATATTTT CASSPGGAAGGNTIYF
- many TRBJ2-1 TRBV28 TGTGCCAGCAGCGTATTATCTATAAGTTCGGGATACAATGAGCAGTTCTTC CASSVLSISSGYNEQFF
TRBD1 few TRBJ1-2 TRBV6-4 TGTGCCAGCAGTGACTCGGGGCAGGGGGCGGATGGCTACACCTTC CASSDSGQGADGYTF
TRBD2 - TRBJ2-5 TRBV5-5 TGTGCCAGCAGCCCAATTCTAGCGGCCCAGAGGCAAGAGACCCAGTACTTC CASSPILAAQRQETQYF
- - TRBJ1-5 TRBV2 TGTGCCAGCAGTGGAGAGGGTGGAGATCAGCCCCAGCATTTT CASSGEGGDQPQHF
- many TRBJ1-5 TRBV6-2/TRBV6-3 TGTGCCAGCAGTTCGGGTCAGCCCCAGCATTTT CASSSGQPQHF
- many TRBJ1-1 TRBV7-8 TGTGCCAGCAGCCCCTGGATCAATCGGTACGCTGAAGCTTTCTTT CASSPWINRYAEAFF
TRBD1 - TRBJ2-7 TRBV4-3 TGCGCCAGCAGCCAAGATATAGGCGTGGGGACAGTCTCCTACGAGCAGTACTTC CASSQDIGVGTVSYEQYF
TRBD1 few TRBJ1-2 TRBV30 TGTGCCTGGAGTGCTTCGGGGACAGGGGGCTGGATTGGCTACACCTTC CAWSASGTGGWIGYTF
TRBD2 few TRBJ2-7 TRBV6-5 TGTGCCAGCAGTTACTCGGGGGAGGGTCGATACGAGCAGTACTTC CASSYSGEGRYEQYF
- many TRBJ2-1 TRBV2 TGTGCCAGCAGTGTGGGAGGTCCAAACAATGAGCAGTTCTTC CASSVGGPNNEQFF
- - TRBJ1-3 TRBV4-3 TGCGCCAGCAGCCAAGCTACGGGGGGCCCCCTTAACACCATATATTTT CASSQATGGPLNTIYF